This entry features one T cell receptor (beta chain) sequence. J was trimmed by 5 bases and V by 5 bases; bases with no gene match: 11. CDR3 length: 16 residues. Germline V lookup: CDR1 SEHNR, CDR2 FQNEAQ (reference sequence). The data derive from a study of blood T cell repertoires in COVID-19. Study information: Nucleic acid was either cDNA or gDNA, and it came from T cells, B-cell-depleted T cells, or PBMCs.

Those enrolled, adults aged roughly 18 to 100 years, came from roughly 22 US areas. Which cohort a participant joined came from the clinical history participants gave. Repertoires were generated with immunoSEQ multiplex PCR, while TCRdb's copy carries only in-frame clones and drops some. This table has just over 300,000 clones, 85% to 90% appearing once. The clonotype comes from a man younger than 45 who had recovered from COVID-19. This sequence joins TRBV7-9 and TRBJ2-2; the match to TRBD2 covers 7 bases. The sample consisted of PBMCs or T cells enriched from blood (not recorded which). CDR3 coding DNA: TGTGCCAGCAGCCACGAGAGGCAGGGAGGGACCGGGGAGCTGTTTTTT. It specifies CASSHERQGGTGELFF.